What follows describes a single TCR beta chain. This sample stems from a study of cytomegalovirus exposure and HLA in healthy donors. PCR involved 60 Vbeta and 13 Jbeta primers. The assay was immunoSEQ multiplex PCR, and TCRdb's table has in-frame clones only and misses some. Among around 130,000 clones listed, around 81% were seen once. The specimen was PBMCs. This receptor was taken from a woman aged 50 to 65 in good health and CMV-seronegative.

CDR3 bases: TGCGGGGGGAGGGGAGGCGATACGCAGTATTTT. The encoded protein is CGGRGGDTQYF. The chain combines TRBV20-1 with TRBJ2-3; 7 nucleotides match TRBD2. This CDR3 has 11 residues. The germline V gene has CDR1 DFQATT and CDR2 SNEGSKA (reference sequence).